This TCR beta chain is drawn from a study of CD8 T cells in ankylosing spondylitis. Whole-study results and caveats: A CD8+ phenotype characterized the disease-linked clones, which were relatively rare in peripheral blood. Significant enrichment of disease-linked clones was reportedly seen in matched ankylosing spondylitis synovial fluid. Characteristic, it appeared, of ankylosing spondylitis blood was a TCR beta motif of several highly homologous variants.

This clonotype occurred many times. Its antigen remains unidentified. TCRdb processed the 5' RACE reads anew with MiXCR; each CDR3 protein has one entry. This sample has about 160,000 distinct CDR3 sequences, with 15% to 20% found just once. This CDR3 region has 15 residues. Trimming took off 8 bases at V and 7 bases at J, with 18 bases between the two ends. CDR1 and CDR2 (germline): SNHLY, FYNNEI. This TCR derives from a male donor with ankylosing spondylitis or in good health (not recorded which). V is TRBV2 and J is TRBJ1-6, with unresolved D. The material sequenced was blood, either unsorted or a sorted T cell fraction (not recorded which). The CDR3 is CASGSTGVWNSPLHF. The CDR3 DNA follows: TGTGCCAGCGGTTCCACCGGGGTTTGGAATTCACCCCTCCACTTT.